A single sample is the source of the 21 T cell receptor beta chains below, sequenced in a study of T cells in Graves' hyperthyroidism and ophthalmopathy. Researchers took RNA transcripts and amplified the TCR beta CDR3 regions from them. HTBI primers drove first-round RT-PCR of the TCR CDR3. TCRdb reprocessed the multiplex PCR reads via MiXCR and lists one record per CDR3 protein. Altogether 450,000 to 700,000 distinct CDR3 sequences are present, more than 45% being singletons, with the ten largest covering around 17%. The sequencing sample was made of peripheral blood or thyroid tissue (not recorded which). The receptors come from an adult woman with Graves' disease, either hyperthyroidism or ophthalmopathy (not recorded which).

The chain uses TRBV2 and TRBJ1-5; 7 bases are shared with TRBD1. The V and J ends lost 6 bases and 1 base, in that order; junction bases with no gene match: 6. Germline CDR1 reads SNHLY; CDR2 reads FYNNEI. The CDR3 has 15 amino acids. DNA for the CDR3: TGTGCCAGCAGGGGAGACAGGGAGAGCAATCAGCCCCAGCATTTT. It codes for CASRGDRESNQPQHF.

This chain links TRBV10-3 with TRBJ1-2; TRBD1 aligns across 8 bases. The CDR3 contains 13 residues. From germline, CDR1 is ENHRY and CDR2 SYGVKD. The J segment lost 10 bases and the V segment lost 7 bases, leaving 11 bases of the junction unmatched. The CDR3 nucleotides read TGTGCCATCAACTCCGGGACAGGCTACGACTACACCTTC. Its translation: CAINSGTGYDYTF.

This clonotype was seen ten or more times. The rearrangement uses TRBV6-5 and TRBJ2-5; TRBD2 matches at 11 bases. The CDR3 totals 14 residues. After removal of 5 bases from V and 12 bases from J, the junction contained 11 bases not matched to a gene. The germline V gene encodes CDR1 MNHEY and CDR2 SVGAGI. The CDR3 is CASSRTSTSGIEYF. The CDR3 DNA reads as TGTGCCAGCAGTCGGACCTCGACTAGCGGGATAGAGTACTTC.

This clonotype was recorded at least ten times. The chain employs TRBV7-9 and TRBJ1-4; unclear D gene. Germline CDR1 reads SEHNR; CDR2 reads FQNEAQ (reference sequence). The V end was cut by 11 bases, the J end by 8 bases, with 18 bases between. The CDR3 covers 13 residues. CDR3 protein: CAEGGQVKEKLFF. The CDR3 nucleotides are TGTGCCGAGGGCGGGCAGGTCAAAGAAAAACTGTTTTTT.

The table lists this clonotype with many counts. The J gene is TRBJ2-7, the V gene TRBV10-3; TRBD1 matches at 12 bases. The CDR3 is made up of 20 amino acids. The J segment lost 3 bases and the V segment lost 8 bases, leaving 23 bases of the junction unmatched. Germline CDR1 is ENHRY and CDR2 is SYGVKD. The DNA of the CDR3 is TGTGCCATCCGCCGGGACAGGGGGCTAGGCGCCCTCGCCTTCAGCTACGAGCAGTACTTC. As protein: CAIRRDRGLGALAFSYEQYF.

The chain employs TRBV7-2 and TRBJ1-5; no reliable D call. CDR1 is SGHTA and CDR2 is FQGNSA in the germline V gene. The CDR3 sequence is 16 residues long. Trimming pared 2 bases from V and 6 bases from J, leaving 17 bases between. The DNA of the CDR3 is TGTGCCAGCAGCTTATTCCGAGTCGGTGCAGGTCAGCCCCAGCATTTT. The encoded protein is CASSLFRVGAGQPQHF. The full variable domain, completed using reference TRBV7-2 and TRBJ1-5, is GAGVSQSPSNKVTEKGKDVELRCDPISGHTALYWYRQSLGQGLEFLIYFQGNSAPDKSGLPSDRFSAERTGGSVSTLTIQRTQQEDSAVYLCASSLFRVGAGQPQHFGDGTRLSIL.

This clonotype was detected many times. The J gene is TRBJ1-2, the V gene TRBV25-1; D call uncertain. The CDR3 loop spans 17 amino acids. The V and J ends lost 0 bases and 4 bases respectively, with 18 bases between them. In germline, CDR1 is MGHDK, CDR2 SYGVNS. Here the CDR3 reads CASSEYVSAGSVYGYTF. The CDR3 DNA reads as TGTGCCAGCAGTGAATATGTCTCGGCAGGCTCAGTCTATGGCTACACCTTC.

The J gene is TRBJ2-1, the V gene TRBV5-5, with TRBD2 as a possible D gene (5 bases). Trimming took off 0 bases at V and 6 bases at J, with 7 bases between the two ends. The CDR3 is 13 residues long. CDR1 is SGHKS, CDR2 YYEKEE, per germline (reference sequence). This CDR3 is CASSLGLANEQFF. The CDR3 DNA follows: TGTGCCAGCAGCTTGGGTCTAGCCAATGAGCAGTTCTTC. The full variable domain, in which reference TRBV5-5 and TRBJ2-1 provide the parts outside the CDR3, is DAGVTQSPTHLIKTRGQQVTLRCSPISGHKSVSWYQQVLGQGPQFIFQYYEKEERGRGNFPDRFSARQFPNYSSELNVNALLLGDSALYLCASSLGLANEQFFGPGTRLTVL.

The sample holds many counts of this clonotype. J is TRBJ1-5 and V is TRBV7-2; D remains ambiguous. The CDR3 contains 17 residues. Germline lookup yields CDR1 SGHTA and CDR2 FQGNSA. Trimming cost V 3 bases and J 2 bases, with 17 bases left between them. The CDR3 is CASSLFQGSEGNQPQHF. The CDR3 DNA follows: TGTGCCAGCAGCTTGTTCCAAGGGTCCGAGGGCAATCAGCCCCAGCATTTT.

This clonotype was counted many times. V gene TRBV12-3 or TRBV12-4 combines with J gene TRBJ1-2, with a possible D match to TRBD1 (6 bases). V lost 3 bases and J lost 7, with 12 bases in between. The length of the CDR3 is 13 residues. CDR3 in amino acids: CASSFRGPGGYTF. In DNA, the CDR3 is TGTGCCAGCAGTTTCCGGGGGCCCGGTGGCTACACCTTC.

This clonotype was observed once. The junction shows a germline mismatch at one end, possibly a read error. The chain combines TRBV20-1 with TRBJ1-1; no definite D call. In germline, CDR1 is DFQATT, CDR2 SNEGSKA (reference sequence). The length of the CDR3 is 11 residues. CDR3 sequence (DNA): TGCAGTGCTACAAGGAACGCTGAAGCTTTCTTT. This sequence encodes CSATRNAEAFF.

The chain couples TRBV6-5 to TRBJ1-2; D remains unclear. This CDR3 region has 13 residues. V was pared by 2 bases and J by 4 bases, with 8 bases between. CDR1 MNHEY and CDR2 SVGAGI come from the germline V gene. The CDR3 DNA follows: TGTGCCAGCAGTTACGAGGGCAGCTATGGCTACACCTTC. Its translation is CASSYEGSYGYTF.

Many counts were recorded for this clonotype. The chain joins TRBV7-2 to TRBJ1-6; D uncertain. The CDR3 spans 15 residues. CDR1 and CDR2 from the germline V gene are SGHTA and FQGNSA. V was trimmed by 4 bases and J by 1 base, leaving 8 bases between them. In nucleotides, the CDR3 is TGTGCCAGCAGCTCCACAAGTTCCTATAATTCACCCCTCCACTTT. It specifies CASSSTSSYNSPLHF. The full variable domain, in which reference TRBV7-2 and TRBJ1-6 provide the parts outside the CDR3, is GAGVSQSPSNKVTEKGKDVELRCDPISGHTALYWYRQSLGQGLEFLIYFQGNSAPDKSGLPSDRFSAERTGGSVSTLTIQRTQQEDSAVYLCASSSTSSYNSPLHFGNGTRLTVT.

The genes are TRBV2 and TRBJ2-5; 7 nucleotides line up with TRBD1. The length of the CDR3 is 16 residues. J was trimmed by 5 bases and V by 5 bases; bases with no gene match: 14. Germline CDR1 is SNHLY and CDR2 is FYNNEI. This CDR3 reads CASSPRTQGMMETQYF. The CDR3 nucleotides are TGTGCCAGCAGTCCCCGGACACAGGGGATGATGGAGACCCAGTACTTC.

J is TRBJ1-2 and V is TRBV9; 7 nucleotides agree with TRBD1. Germline-derived CDR1 and CDR2 are SGDLS and YYNGEE. With V trimmed by 2 bases and J by 6 bases, 4 bases remained unmatched. This CDR3 is built from 13 residues. The CDR3 DNA is TGTGCCAGCAGCGTTGGGACAGTCGATGGCTACACCTTC. Protein: CASSVGTVDGYTF.

This chain joins TRBV3-1 and TRBJ1-1; TRBD1 matches 7 bases. CDR3 length: 15 amino acids. The germline V gene encodes CDR1 LGHDT and CDR2 YNNKEL (reference sequence). Unmatched junction bases numbered 10, after V lost 8 bases and J lost 1 base. The CDR3 DNA is TGTGCCAGCCGTCTTTTAGGGGGCGCGAACACTGAAGCTTTCTTT. As protein: CASRLLGGANTEAFF. The full variable domain, with the rest looked up from reference TRBV3-1 and TRBJ1-1, is DTAVSQTPKYLVTQMGNDKSIKCEQNLGHDTMYWYKQDSKKFLKIMFSYNNKELIINETVPNRFSPKSPDKAHLNLHINSLELGDSAVYFCASRLLGGANTEAFFGQGTRLTVV.

Worth noting for this clonotype: This may arise from a read error, as a much more abundant clone is one base away. The chain is built from TRBV14 and TRBJ1-2; 9 bases fit TRBD1. Germline CDR1 and CDR2: SGHDN and FVKESK. CDR3 length: 13 residues. Trimming at V came to 3 bases and at J to 6 bases, leaving 2 bases not matched to a gene. The CDR3 protein is CASSHRDRDGYTF. The CDR3 DNA is TGTGCCAGCAGCCACCGGGACAGGGATGGCTACACCTTC.

The J gene is TRBJ1-4, the V gene TRBV29-1; no clear D. The CDR3 is made up of 14 amino acids. Germline V gene lookup returns CDR1 SQVTM and CDR2 ANQGSEA. V dropped 4 bases and J dropped 2 bases, with 11 bases sitting between them. The CDR3 loop is CSVASGLTNEKLFF. CDR3 coding DNA: TGCAGCGTTGCCAGCGGGCTTACTAATGAAAAACTGTTTTTT.

The rearrangement uses TRBV2 and TRBJ2-7; TRBD2 matches at 8 bases. The CDR3 extends over 15 amino acids. The trim removed 3 bases at V and 0 bases at J, leaving 4 bases unmatched. Germline assignment: CDR1 SNHLY and CDR2 FYNNEI. The CDR3 protein is CASSELAGFSYEQYF. Here the CDR3 DNA reads TGTGCCAGCAGTGAGCTAGCGGGCTTCTCCTACGAGCAGTACTTC.

CDR3 DNA sequence: TGTGCCAGCAGCTTACCCATCTCAGCGGGACAGGGGAGCGAGCAGTACTTC. Translating gives CASSLPISAGQGSEQYF. The rearrangement links TRBV7-6 to TRBJ2-7; TRBD1 matches 10 bases. Trimming took 2 bases from V and 6 from J; bases not matched to a gene: 13. This CDR3 region has 17 residues. Germline V gene sequence: CDR1 SGHVS, CDR2 FNYEAQ.

As DNA, the CDR3 is TGTGCCAGCAGCGGGGGGACGGCGAACACTGAAGCTTTCTTT. Its translation is CASSGGTANTEAFF. This sequence joins TRBV7-2 and TRBJ1-1, with TRBD1 as a possible D gene (5 bases). CDR1 is SGHTA and CDR2 is FQGNSA in the germline V gene. CDR3 length equals 14 residues. Trimming removed 5 bases from V and 1 base from J, with 11 bases in between.